What follows is one T cell receptor beta chain and its context. This entry belongs to a study of blood T cell repertoires in COVID-19. Study details: PBMCs, B-cell-depleted T cells, or T cells were the source of the cDNA or gDNA that made up the material.

In the authors' workflow: Cell counts per sample came from amplifying reference gene primers. Data came from immunoSEQ multiplex PCR; TCRdb stores just in-frame clones and leaves some out. V and J calls and clone size are copied from that table; D and trimming were computed from the DNA. The profile shows around 150,000 clones, 85% of them singletons. With 0 bases removed from V and 7 bases from J, the gap between germline ends came to 11 bases. Germline V CDR1 and CDR2: SGHKS, YYEKEE (reference sequence). This CDR3 region has 15 residues. The source of this sequence is a human donor with acute or convalescent COVID-19. The donor label of this sample is uncertain. Sequenced material: peripheral blood. The V and J genes are TRBV5-5 and TRBJ1-6, with D hard to call. CDR3 sequence reads: CASSLVTVVNSPLHF. As DNA, the CDR3 is TGTGCCAGCAGCTTGGTCACAGTCGTGAATTCACCCCTCCACTTT.